This T cell receptor beta chain was identified during a study of blood T cells in healthy people across ages. This clonotype was found once. The junction departs from germline at one end; a sequencing error may be responsible. It was with a sample-barcoded 5' primer and a J-beta primer mix that a second PCR of about 6 to 12 cycles was run. TCRdb reanalysed the 5' RACE reads using MiXCR and keeps one entry per CDR3 protein. The sample has roughly 1,800,000 distinct CDR3 sequences, just under 50% seen once. The sequence was obtained from a woman in her forties in good health. Sequencing was performed on blood.

This CDR3 is CAIGDQTANYGYTF. DNA for the CDR3: TGTGCCATCGGTGACCAGACAGCTAACTATGGCTACACCTTC. The genes are TRBV10-3 and TRBJ1-2, with a possible D match to TRBD1 (5 bases). This CDR3 spans 14 amino acids. Germline assignment: CDR1 ENHRY and CDR2 SYGVKD.